This T cell receptor (beta chain) is drawn from a study of shared clonotypes between healthy human individuals. The CDR3 contains 15 residues. V was shortened by 3 bases and J by 2 bases, with 13 bases between the two germline ends. Germline V lookup: CDR1 ENHRY, CDR2 SYGVKD. The data were produced by immunoSEQ multiplex PCR, yet TCRdb's version contains in-frame clones alone and is incomplete. The data contain fewer than 500,000 clones, 60% to 80% of them singletons. The specimen was PBMCs. The TCR originated in a middle-aged woman in good health. Some clones in this sample may be carry-over from other donors' samples. The chain links TRBV10-3 to TRBJ2-5; a possible D gene is TRBD2 (5 bases). CDR3 coding DNA: TGTGCCATCAGTGATGGGAGTAGAACACAAGAGACCCAGTACTTC. Its translation is CAISDGSRTQETQYF.